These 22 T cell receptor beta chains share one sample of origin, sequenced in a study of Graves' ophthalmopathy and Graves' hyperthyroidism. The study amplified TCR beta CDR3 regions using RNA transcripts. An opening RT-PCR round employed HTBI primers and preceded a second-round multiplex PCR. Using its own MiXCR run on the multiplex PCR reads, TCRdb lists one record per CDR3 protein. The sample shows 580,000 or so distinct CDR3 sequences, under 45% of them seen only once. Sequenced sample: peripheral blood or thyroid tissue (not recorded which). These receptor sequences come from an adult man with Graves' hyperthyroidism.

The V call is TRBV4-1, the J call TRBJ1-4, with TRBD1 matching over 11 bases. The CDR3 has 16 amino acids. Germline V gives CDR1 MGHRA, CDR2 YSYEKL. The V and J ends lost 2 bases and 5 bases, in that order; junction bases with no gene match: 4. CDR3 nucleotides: TGCGCCAGCAGCCAACCCGGACAGGGGGCAAATGAAAAACTGTTTTTT. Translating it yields CASSQPGQGANEKLFF.

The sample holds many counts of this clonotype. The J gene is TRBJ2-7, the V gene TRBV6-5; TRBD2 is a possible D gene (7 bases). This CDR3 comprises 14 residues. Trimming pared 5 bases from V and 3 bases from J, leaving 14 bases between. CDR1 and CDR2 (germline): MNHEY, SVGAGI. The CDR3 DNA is TGTGCCAGCAGTAGGGGGGGTGGCGTCTACGAGCAGTACTTC. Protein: CASSRGGGVYEQYF.

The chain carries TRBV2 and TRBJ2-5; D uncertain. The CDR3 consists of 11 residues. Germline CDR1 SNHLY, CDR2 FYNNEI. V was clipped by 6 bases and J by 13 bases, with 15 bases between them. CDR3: CASSQDLTRYF. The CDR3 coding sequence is TGTGCCAGCAGCCAAGACCTGACGCGGTACTTC.

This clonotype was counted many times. In DNA, the CDR3 is TGCAGTGCTCAACATGCTAACTATGGCTACACCTTC. It yields the protein CSAQHANYGYTF. The chain recombines TRBV20-1 with TRBJ1-2; D gene uncertain. This CDR3 region has 12 residues. The germline gives CDR1 DFQATT, CDR2 SNEGSKA (reference sequence). V was trimmed by 5 bases and J by 0 bases, leaving 7 bases between them.

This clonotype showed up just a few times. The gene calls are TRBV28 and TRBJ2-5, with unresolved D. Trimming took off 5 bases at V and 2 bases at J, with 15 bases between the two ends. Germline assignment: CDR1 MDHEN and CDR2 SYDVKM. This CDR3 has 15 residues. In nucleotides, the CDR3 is TGTGCCAGCAGTCCAATGGGAAGGGATCAAGAGACCCAGTACTTC. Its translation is CASSPMGRDQETQYF. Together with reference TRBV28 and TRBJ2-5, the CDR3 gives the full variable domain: DVKVTQSSRYLVKRTGEKVFLECVQDMDHENMFWYRQDPGLGLRLIYFSYDVKMKEKGDIPEGYSVSREKKERFSLILESASTNQTSMYLCASSPMGRDQETQYFGPGTRLLVL.

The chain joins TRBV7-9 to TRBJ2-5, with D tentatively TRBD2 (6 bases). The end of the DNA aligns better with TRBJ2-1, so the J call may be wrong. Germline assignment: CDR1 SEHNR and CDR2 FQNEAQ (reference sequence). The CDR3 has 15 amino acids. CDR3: CASRIRGRPYNEQFF. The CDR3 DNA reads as TGTGCCAGCAGAATCCGGGGGAGGCCCTACAATGAGCAGTTCTTC.

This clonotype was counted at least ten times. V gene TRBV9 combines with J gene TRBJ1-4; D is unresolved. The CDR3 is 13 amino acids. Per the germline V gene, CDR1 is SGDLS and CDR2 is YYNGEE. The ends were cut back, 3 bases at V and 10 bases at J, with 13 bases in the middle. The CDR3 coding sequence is TGTGCCAGCAGCGACCTACGGCGGGGAAAACTGTTTTTT. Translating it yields CASSDLRRGKLFF.

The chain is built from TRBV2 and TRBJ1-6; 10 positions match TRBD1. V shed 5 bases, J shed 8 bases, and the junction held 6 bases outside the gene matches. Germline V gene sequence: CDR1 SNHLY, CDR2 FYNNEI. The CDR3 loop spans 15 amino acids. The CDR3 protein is CASSFLGTGDSPLHF. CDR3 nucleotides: TGTGCCAGCAGTTTCCTCGGGACAGGGGATTCACCCCTCCACTTT. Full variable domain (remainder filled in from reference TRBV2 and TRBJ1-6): EPEVTQTPSHQVTQMGQEVILRCVPISNHLYFYWYRQILGQKVEFLVSFYNNEISEKSEIFDDQFSVERPDGSNFTLKIRSTKLEDSAMYFCASSFLGTGDSPLHFGNGTRLTVT.

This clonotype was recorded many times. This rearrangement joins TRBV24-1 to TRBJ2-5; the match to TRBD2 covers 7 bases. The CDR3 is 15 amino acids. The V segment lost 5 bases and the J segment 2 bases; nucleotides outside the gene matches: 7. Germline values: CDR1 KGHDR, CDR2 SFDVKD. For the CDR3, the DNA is TGTGCCACCAGTGGACCGGCGGGGGAACAAGAGACCCAGTACTTC. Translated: CATSGPAGEQETQYF.

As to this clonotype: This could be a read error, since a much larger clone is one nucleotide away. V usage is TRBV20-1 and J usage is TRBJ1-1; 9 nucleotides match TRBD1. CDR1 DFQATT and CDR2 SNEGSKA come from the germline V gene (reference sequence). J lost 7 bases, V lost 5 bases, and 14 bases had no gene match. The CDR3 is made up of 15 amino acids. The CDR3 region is CSARRSTGGVGEAFF. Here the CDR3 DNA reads TGCAGTGCTCGGAGAAGTACAGGGGGCGTAGGTGAAGCTTTCTTT.

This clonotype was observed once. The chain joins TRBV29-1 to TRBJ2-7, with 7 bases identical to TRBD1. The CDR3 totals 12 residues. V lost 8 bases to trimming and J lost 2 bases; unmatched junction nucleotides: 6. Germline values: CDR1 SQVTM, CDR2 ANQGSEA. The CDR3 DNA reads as TGCAGCTTCGGGACAGCCCCCTACGAGCAGTACTTC. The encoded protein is CSFGTAPYEQYF.

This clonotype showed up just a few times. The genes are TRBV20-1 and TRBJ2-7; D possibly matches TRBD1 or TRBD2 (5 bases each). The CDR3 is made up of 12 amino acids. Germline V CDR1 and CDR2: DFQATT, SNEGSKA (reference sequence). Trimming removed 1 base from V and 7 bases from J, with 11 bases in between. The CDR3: CSARGGTNEQYF. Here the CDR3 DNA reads TGCAGTGCTAGAGGTGGGACCAATGAGCAGTACTTC.

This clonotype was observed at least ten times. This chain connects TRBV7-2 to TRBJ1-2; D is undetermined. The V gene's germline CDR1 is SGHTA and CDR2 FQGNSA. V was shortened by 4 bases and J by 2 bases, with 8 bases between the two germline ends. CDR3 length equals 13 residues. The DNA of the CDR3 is TGTGCCAGCAGCTCACGAAGAAACTATGGCTACACCTTC. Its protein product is CASSSRRNYGYTF. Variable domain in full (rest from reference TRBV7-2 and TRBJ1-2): GAGVSQSPSNKVTEKGKDVELRCDPISGHTALYWYRQSLGQGLEFLIYFQGNSAPDKSGLPSDRFSAERTGGSVSTLTIQRTQQEDSAVYLCASSSRRNYGYTFGSGTRLTVV.

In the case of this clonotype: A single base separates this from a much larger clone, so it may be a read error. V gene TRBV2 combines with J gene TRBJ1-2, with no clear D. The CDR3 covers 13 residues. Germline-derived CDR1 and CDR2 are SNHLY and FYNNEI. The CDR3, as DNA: TGTGTCAGCAGTGTGACGGGCTCTGACGGCTACACCTTC. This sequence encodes CVSSVTGSDGYTF.

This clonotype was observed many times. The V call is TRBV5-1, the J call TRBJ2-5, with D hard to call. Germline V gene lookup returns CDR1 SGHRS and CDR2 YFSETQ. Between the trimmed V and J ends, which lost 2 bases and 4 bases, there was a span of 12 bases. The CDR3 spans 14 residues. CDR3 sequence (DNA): TGCGCCAGCAGCTTTGCAGTATTGGGAGAGACCCAGTACTTC. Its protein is CASSFAVLGETQYF.

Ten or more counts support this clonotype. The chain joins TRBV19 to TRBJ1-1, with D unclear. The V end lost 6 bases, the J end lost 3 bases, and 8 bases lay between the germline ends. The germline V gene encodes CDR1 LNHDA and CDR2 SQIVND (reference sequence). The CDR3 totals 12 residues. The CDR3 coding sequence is TGTGCCAGTAGGGAGGTTGACACTGAAGCTTTCTTT. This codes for CASREVDTEAFF. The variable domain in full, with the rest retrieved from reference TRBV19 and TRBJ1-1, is DGGITQSPKYLFRKEGQNVTLSCEQNLNHDAMYWYRQDPGQGLRLIYYSQIVNDFQKGDIAEGYSVSREKKESFPLTVTSAQKNPTAFYLCASREVDTEAFFGQGTRLTVV.

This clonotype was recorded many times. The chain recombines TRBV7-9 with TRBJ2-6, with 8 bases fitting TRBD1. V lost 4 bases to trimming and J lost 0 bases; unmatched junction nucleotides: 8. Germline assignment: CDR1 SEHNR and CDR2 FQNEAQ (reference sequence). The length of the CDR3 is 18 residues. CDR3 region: CASSSLRQGISGANVLTF. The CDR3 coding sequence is TGTGCCAGCAGCTCCCTCCGACAGGGGATCTCTGGGGCCAACGTCCTGACTTTC.

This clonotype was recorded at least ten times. The CDR3 nucleotides are TGTGCCAGCAGCTTAGTCCCGGGGATGGTACAAGAGACCCAGTACTTC. Its translation is CASSLVPGMVQETQYF. This chain uses TRBV7-2 with TRBJ2-5; D possibly corresponds to TRBD2 (5 bases). From germline, CDR1 is SGHTA and CDR2 FQGNSA. Between the trimmed V and J ends, which lost 1 base and 2 bases, there was a span of 14 bases. The CDR3 extends over 16 amino acids. The whole variable domain, remainder taken from reference TRBV7-2 and TRBJ2-5, is GAGVSQSPSNKVTEKGKDVELRCDPISGHTALYWYRQSLGQGLEFLIYFQGNSAPDKSGLPSDRFSAERTGGSVSTLTIQRTQQEDSAVYLCASSLVPGMVQETQYFGPGTRLLVL.

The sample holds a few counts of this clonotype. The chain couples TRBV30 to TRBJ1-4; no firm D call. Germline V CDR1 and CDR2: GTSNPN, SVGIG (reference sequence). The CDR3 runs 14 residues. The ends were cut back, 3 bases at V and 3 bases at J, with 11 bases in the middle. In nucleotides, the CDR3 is TGTGCCTGGAGGCGGAGACCACCTAATGAAAAACTGTTTTTT. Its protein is CAWRRRPPNEKLFF. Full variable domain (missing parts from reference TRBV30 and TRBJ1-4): SQTIHQWPATLVQPVGSPLSLECTVEGTSNPNLYWYRQAAGRGLQLLFYSVGIGQISSEVPQNLSASRPQDRQFILSSKKLLLSDSGFYLCAWRRRPPNEKLFFGSGTQLSVL.

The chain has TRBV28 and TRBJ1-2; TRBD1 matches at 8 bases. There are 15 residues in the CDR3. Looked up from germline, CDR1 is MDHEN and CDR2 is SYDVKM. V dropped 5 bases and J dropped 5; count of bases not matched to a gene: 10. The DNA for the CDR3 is TGTGCCAGCAGTATAGGACAGGGTGGAGCTTATGGCTACACCTTC. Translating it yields CASSIGQGGAYGYTF.

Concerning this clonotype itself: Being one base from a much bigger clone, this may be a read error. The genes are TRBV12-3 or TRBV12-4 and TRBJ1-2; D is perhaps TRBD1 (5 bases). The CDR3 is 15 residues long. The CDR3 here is CTSSLLGENLYGYTF. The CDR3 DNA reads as TGTACCAGCAGTTTATTAGGGGAGAATCTCTATGGCTACACCTTC.

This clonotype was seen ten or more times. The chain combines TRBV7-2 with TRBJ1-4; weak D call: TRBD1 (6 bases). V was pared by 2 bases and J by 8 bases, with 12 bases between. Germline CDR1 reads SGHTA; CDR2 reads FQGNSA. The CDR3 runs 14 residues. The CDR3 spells CASSLTGHLEKLFF. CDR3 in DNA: TGTGCCAGCAGCTTAACGGGACATCTAGAAAAACTGTTTTTT.